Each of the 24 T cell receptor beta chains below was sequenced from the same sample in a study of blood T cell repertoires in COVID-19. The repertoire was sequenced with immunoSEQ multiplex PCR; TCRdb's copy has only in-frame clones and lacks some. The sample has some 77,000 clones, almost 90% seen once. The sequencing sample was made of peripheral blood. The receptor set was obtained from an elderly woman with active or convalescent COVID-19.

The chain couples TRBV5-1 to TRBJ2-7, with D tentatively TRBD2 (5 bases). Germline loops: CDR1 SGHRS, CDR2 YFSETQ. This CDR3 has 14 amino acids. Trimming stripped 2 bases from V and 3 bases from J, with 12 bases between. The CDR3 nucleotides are TGCGCCAGCAGCTTTGGGAGCGGAAACTACGAGCAGTACTTC. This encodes CASSFGSGNYEQYF.

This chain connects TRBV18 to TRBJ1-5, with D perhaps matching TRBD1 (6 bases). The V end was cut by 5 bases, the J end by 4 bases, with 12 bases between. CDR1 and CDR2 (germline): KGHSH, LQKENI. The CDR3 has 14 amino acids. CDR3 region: CASSRGTQNQPQHF. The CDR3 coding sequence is TGTGCCAGCTCAAGAGGGACACAGAATCAGCCCCAGCATTTT.

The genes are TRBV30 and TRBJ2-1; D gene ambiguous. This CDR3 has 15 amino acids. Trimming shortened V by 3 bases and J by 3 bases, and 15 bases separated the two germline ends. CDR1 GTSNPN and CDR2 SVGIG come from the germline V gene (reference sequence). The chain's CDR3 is CAWSERLLDYNEQFF. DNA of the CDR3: TGTGCCTGGAGCGAGCGACTTCTCGACTACAATGAGCAGTTCTTC.

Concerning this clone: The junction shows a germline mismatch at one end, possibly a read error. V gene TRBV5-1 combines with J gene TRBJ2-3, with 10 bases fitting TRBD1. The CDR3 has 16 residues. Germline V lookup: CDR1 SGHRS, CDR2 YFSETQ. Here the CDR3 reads CASSVGQGVRTDTQYF. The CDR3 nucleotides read TGCGCCAGCAGCGTAGGACAGGGGGTCCGCACGGATACGCAGTATTTT.

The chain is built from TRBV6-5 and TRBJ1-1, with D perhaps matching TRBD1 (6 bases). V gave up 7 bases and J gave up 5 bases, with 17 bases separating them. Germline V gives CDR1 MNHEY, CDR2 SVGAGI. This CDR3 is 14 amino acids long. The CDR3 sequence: CASMGQGLGTEAFF. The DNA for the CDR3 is TGTGCCAGCATGGGGCAGGGGCTGGGGACTGAAGCTTTCTTT.

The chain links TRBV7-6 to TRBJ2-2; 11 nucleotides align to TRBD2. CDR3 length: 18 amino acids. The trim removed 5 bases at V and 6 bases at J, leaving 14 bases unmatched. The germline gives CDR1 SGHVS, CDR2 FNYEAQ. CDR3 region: CASSAGTSGFPGAGELFF. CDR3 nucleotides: TGTGCCAGCAGCGCCGGGACTAGCGGTTTCCCAGGCGCCGGGGAGCTGTTTTTT.

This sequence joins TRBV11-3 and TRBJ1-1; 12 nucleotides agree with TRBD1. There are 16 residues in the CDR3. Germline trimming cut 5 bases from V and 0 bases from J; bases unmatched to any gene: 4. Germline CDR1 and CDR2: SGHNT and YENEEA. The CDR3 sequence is CASSLGTGGMNTEAFF. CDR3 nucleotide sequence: TGTGCCAGCAGCCTCGGGACAGGGGGCATGAACACTGAAGCTTTCTTT.

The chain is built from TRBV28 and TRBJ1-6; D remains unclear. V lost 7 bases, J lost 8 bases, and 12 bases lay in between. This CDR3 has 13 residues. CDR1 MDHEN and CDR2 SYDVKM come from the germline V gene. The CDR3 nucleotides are TGTGCCAGCATCCAATCCCAGGATTCACCCCTCCACTTT. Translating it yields CASIQSQDSPLHF.

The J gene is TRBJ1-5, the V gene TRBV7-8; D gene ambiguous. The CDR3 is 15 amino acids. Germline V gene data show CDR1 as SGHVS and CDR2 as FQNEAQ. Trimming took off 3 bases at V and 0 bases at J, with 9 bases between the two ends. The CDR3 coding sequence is TGTGCCAGCAGCTTGAAGGAGAATAGCAATCAGCCCCAGCATTTT. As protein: CASSLKENSNQPQHF.

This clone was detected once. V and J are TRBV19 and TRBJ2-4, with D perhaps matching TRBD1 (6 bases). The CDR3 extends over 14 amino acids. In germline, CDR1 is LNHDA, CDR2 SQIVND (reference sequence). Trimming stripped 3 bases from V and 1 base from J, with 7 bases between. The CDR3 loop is CASSITGAKNIQYF. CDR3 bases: TGTGCCAGTAGTATTACAGGGGCCAAAAACATTCAGTACTTC.

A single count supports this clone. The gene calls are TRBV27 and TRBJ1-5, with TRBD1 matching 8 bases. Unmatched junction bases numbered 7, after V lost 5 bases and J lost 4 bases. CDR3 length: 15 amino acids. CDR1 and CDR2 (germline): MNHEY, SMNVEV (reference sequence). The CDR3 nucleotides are TGTGCCAGCAGTCCGTACGGACAGGGAAATCAGCCCCAGCATTTT. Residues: CASSPYGQGNQPQHF.

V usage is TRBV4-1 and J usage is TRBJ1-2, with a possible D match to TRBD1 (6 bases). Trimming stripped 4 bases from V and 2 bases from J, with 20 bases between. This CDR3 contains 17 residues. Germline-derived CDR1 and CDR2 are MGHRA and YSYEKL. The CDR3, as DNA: TGCGCCAGCAGCCTCCCTTGGGGGACAAAGGACAACTATGGCTACACCTTC. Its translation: CASSLPWGTKDNYGYTF.

This CDR3 reads CASSPPGLSSTDTQYF. The CDR3 DNA is TGTGCCAGCAGCCCGCCCGGGTTGTCTAGCACAGATACGCAGTATTTT. The chain is built from TRBV9 and TRBJ2-3; D is ambiguous. This CDR3 has 16 residues. The ends were cut back, 4 bases at V and 0 bases at J, with 15 bases in the middle. From germline, CDR1 is SGDLS and CDR2 YYNGEE. Supplemented by reference TRBV9 and TRBJ2-3, the full variable domain reads DSGVTQTPKHLITATGQRVTLRCSPRSGDLSVYWYQQSLDQGLQFLIQYYNGEERAKGNILERFSAQQFPDLHSELNLSSLELGDSALYFCASSPPGLSSTDTQYFGPGTRLTVL.

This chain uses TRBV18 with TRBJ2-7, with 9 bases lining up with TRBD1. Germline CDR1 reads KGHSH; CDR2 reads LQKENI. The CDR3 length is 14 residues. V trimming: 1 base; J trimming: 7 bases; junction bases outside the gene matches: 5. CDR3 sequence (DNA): TGTGCCAGCTCACCACGACAGGGGGGATTGGAGCAGTACTTC. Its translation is CASSPRQGGLEQYF.

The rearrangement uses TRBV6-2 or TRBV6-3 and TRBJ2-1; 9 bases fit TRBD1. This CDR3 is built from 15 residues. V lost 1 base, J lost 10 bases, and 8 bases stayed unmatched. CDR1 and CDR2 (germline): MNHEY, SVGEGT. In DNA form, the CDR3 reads TGTGCCAGCAGTTACTGGGGACAGGGAAGGTGGGAGCAGTTCTTC. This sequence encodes CASSYWGQGRWEQFF.

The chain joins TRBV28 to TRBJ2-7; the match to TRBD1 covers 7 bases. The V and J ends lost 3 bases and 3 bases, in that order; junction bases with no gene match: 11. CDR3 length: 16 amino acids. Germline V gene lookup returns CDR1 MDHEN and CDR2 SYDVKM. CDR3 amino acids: CASSFGDISGGYEQYF. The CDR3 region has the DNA TGTGCCAGCAGTTTTGGGGATATCTCAGGGGGCTACGAGCAGTACTTC.

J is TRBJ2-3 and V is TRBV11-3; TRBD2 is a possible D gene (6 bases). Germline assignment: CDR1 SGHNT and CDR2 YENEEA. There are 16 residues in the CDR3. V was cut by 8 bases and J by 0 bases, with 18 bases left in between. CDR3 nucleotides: TGTGCCAGCGGGCTAACCCTGGAGGGCAGCACAGATACGCAGTATTTT. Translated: CASGLTLEGSTDTQYF.

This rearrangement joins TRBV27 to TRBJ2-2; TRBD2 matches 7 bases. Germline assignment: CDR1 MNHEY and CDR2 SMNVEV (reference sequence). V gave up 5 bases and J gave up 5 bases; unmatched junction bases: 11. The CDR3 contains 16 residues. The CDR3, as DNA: TGTGCCAGCAGTCACCTACTAGCGTCCTCAACCGGGGAGCTGTTTTTT. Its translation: CASSHLLASSTGELFF.

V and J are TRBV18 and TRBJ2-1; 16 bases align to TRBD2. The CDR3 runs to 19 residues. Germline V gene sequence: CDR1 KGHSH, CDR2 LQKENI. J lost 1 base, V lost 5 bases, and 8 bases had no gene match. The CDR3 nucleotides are TGTGCCAGCTCAGGCCCGGGACTAGCGGGAGGGCCGTCCTACAATGAGCAGTTCTTC. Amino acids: CASSGPGLAGGPSYNEQFF.

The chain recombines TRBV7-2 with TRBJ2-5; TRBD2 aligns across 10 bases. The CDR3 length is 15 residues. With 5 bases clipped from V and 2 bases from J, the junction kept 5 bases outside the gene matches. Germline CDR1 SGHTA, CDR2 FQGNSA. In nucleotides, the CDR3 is TGTGCCAGCAGCCAGACTAGCGGGTTACAAGAGACCCAGTACTTC. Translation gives CASSQTSGLQETQYF.

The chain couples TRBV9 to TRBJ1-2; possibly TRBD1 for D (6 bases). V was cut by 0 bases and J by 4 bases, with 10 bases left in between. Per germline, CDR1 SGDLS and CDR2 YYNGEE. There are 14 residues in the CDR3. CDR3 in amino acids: CASSVAAGAYGYTF. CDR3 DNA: TGTGCCAGCAGCGTAGCCGCAGGGGCCTATGGCTACACCTTC.

CDR3 bases: TGTGCCAGCAGTTTCAAAGGACAGGGGGTTTCTGGAAACACCATATATTTT. Translation: CASSFKGQGVSGNTIYF. The chain joins TRBV27 to TRBJ1-3; 10 bases are shared with TRBD1. Germline V gives CDR1 MNHEY, CDR2 SMNVEV (reference sequence). Losses at the gene ends were 3 bases for V and 1 base for J; bases not matched to a gene: 6. The CDR3 totals 17 residues.

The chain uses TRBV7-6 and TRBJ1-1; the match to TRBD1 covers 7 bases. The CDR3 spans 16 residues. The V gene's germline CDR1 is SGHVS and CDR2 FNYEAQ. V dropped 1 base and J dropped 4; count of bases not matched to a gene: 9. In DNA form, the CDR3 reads TGTGCCAGCAGCTTAGGACAAAACAGGGGACCCACTGAAGCTTTCTTT. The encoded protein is CASSLGQNRGPTEAFF.

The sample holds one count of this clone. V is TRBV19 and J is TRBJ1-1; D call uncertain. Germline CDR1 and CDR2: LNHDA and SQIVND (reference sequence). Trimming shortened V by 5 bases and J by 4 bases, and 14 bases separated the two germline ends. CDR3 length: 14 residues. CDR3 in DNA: TGTGCCAGTAGTCCCCGGGAAAGTTTCACTGAAGCTTTCTTT. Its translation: CASSPRESFTEAFF.